This T cell receptor beta chain was documented in a study of response to subunit inactivated influenza vaccine. General study findings and limits: Only a handful of new T cells, the authors suggested, are recruited with each seasonal influenza vaccination.

This clonotype was seen just once. Antigen: not known. MiXCR, applied by TCRdb to the RT-PCR reads, yields one record per CDR3 protein. The table lists 800,000 to 1,000,000 distinct CDR3 sequences, 21% of them singletons. From germline, CDR1 is SQVTM and CDR2 ANQGSEA. The CDR3 covers 15 residues. With 0 bases clipped from V and 4 bases from J, the junction kept 7 bases outside the gene matches. The TCR sequence derives from a man aged 50 or older who received an inactivated influenza vaccine. This chain uses TRBV29-1 with TRBJ1-2; 8 bases are shared with TRBD1. The material sequenced was PBMCs from blood, taken roughly 5 days after vaccination. The CDR3 DNA follows: TGCAGCGTTGAAGATCTAGCAGGGGGCGGCTATGGCTACACCTTC. Its protein product is CSVEDLAGGGYGYTF. Filled out from reference TRBV29-1 and TRBJ1-2, the complete variable domain reads SAVISQKPSRDICQRGTSLTIQCQVDSQVTMMFWYRQQPGQSLTLIATANQGSEATYESGFVIDKFPISRPNLTFSTLTVSNMSPEDSSIYLCSVEDLAGGGYGYTFGSGTRLTVV.